This TCR beta chain was retrieved from a study of T cell responses to AZD1222 COVID-19 vaccine (dated by TCRdb to about 2021). Concerning the study at large: Because spike-specific TCR depth and breadth did not differ between the two schedules, AZD1222 recipients who got a second dose at roughly 4 weeks were pooled with those who got a second dose at roughly 12 weeks. Trial participants were enrolled by age into 18-55, 56-69 and 70-plus year subgroups, with 148, 28 and 57 TCR-sequenced participants respectively. TCR sequencing covered over 230 trial participants: 200 to 220 given two doses of AZD1222 and about 26 given two doses of MenACWY control vaccine.

The CDR3 regions of human TCRbeta chains were analyzed by immunosequencing. Per the original workflow: TCRs in the repertoires were compared against a reference library of SARS-CoV-2-specific TCRs that had been generated with the MIRA antigen-specificity platform. Breadth was defined as the fraction of unique TCRs that were SARS-CoV-2-associated, and depth was defined as the fraction of total T cells that were SARS-CoV-2-associated. Using the MIRA data, each spike-specific TCR was assigned both to the spike region to which the TCR was reactive and to a CD4 or CD8 class. Log10-transformed breadth and depth values were compared by one-way ANOVA with Sidak's multiple comparisons tests. Here the immuneACCESS table is served through TCRdb, limited to in-frame sequences with V and J called. Missing clones are a known gap in these copies; in checked studies unresolved V genes cover under half, and the rest lacks a known reason. The DNA gave D and trimming, while V, J and clone size come from that table. This sample comprises 50,000 to 75,000 clones, roughly 80% of them detected only once. The ten biggest clones cover 11% to 15% of the sample.

Comments on this clone: The target of this receptor is not known. Within one base of it there is no much larger clone, and no base qualities were kept.

The time point label, read with the paper, signifies: baseline before first vaccination. The vaccinee samples were drawn from two UK trials, COV001 and COV002, one of which was a single-blind randomized controlled phase 2/3 trial testing AZD1222 (ChAdOx1 nCoV-19) in healthy adults. For TCRbeta chain sequencing, PBMC samples from trial participants were taken at day 0 and at day 28 after the second dose. On the study overall, not on this receptor specifically: The 56-69-year group was small, and its depth increase did not reach significance, likely because of low power. Conclusions about previously exposed vaccinees are limited, since just a handful of AZD1222 recipients were seropositive for SARS-CoV-2 at baseline. No day 14 peak-response samples were available, so repertoires were characterized only after the peak T cell response. A significant rise in spike-specific TCR breadth and depth was observed after two AZD1222 doses relative to day 0 and relative to MenACWY recipients. Reportedly, almost half of the unique spike-specific TCRs recognized epitopes lying outside the regions that are mutated in the B.1.351 and B.1.1.7 variants. Participants were mostly white British, with more females than males. The authors suggested clonal diversity may have been underestimated. The vaccine-associated CD4 TCRs covered the entire spike protein, and the dominant responses fell in regions 160-218 and 743-854.

At the junction V is shortened by 10 bases and J by 2 bases; bases outside the gene matches: 11. The CDR3, cysteine through phenylalanine, is 16 amino acids long. The DNA shown is the 48-base CDR3, in frame from base 1. For CDR1 and CDR2, the germline V gene (reference sequence) lists LNHDA and SQIVND. The clonotype was recovered from an adult in good health. The rearranged segments are TRBV19 and TRBJ2-2; the junction holds 9 bases that match TRBD2. This specimen was peripheral blood, taken on day 0 of AZD1222 vaccination. In nucleotide form, the sequence is TGTGCCACCTATAGCGGGGGACAGTCAAACACCGGGGAGCTGTTTTTT. Translated, it reads CATYSGGQSNTGELFF.